This T cell receptor (beta chain) was sequenced for a study of low-dose radiotherapy and immunotherapy resistance in tumors. Gene-specific TRAV and TRBV primers were used for first-strand cDNA, covering alpha and beta chains. It was with a constant-region primer and a V-primer adapter that TCRs were amplified over about 19 PCR cycles. TCRdb independently ran MiXCR on the reads; one entry per CDR3 protein. The table records 65,000 to 95,000 distinct CDR3 sequences, approximately 20% of them present only once. Germline-derived CDR1 and CDR2 are SGHAT and FQNNGV. The CDR3 is 16 residues long. V lost 5 bases and J lost 0, with 17 bases in between. This clonotype was picked up many times. Time point noted: before trial treatment. Donors were treated with nivolumab, ipilimumab, aspirin, and low-dose cyclophosphamide and radiotherapy.

This clonotype was sampled from a male donor with prostate cancer. This chain connects TRBV11-2 to TRBJ2-7; D is perhaps TRBD1 (5 bases). This sample comprised PBMCs, obtained before treatment. The CDR3: CASSPIGRQSSYEQYF. The CDR3 DNA sequence: TGTGCCAGCAGCCCTATTGGCCGACAGAGCTCCTACGAGCAGTACTTC.